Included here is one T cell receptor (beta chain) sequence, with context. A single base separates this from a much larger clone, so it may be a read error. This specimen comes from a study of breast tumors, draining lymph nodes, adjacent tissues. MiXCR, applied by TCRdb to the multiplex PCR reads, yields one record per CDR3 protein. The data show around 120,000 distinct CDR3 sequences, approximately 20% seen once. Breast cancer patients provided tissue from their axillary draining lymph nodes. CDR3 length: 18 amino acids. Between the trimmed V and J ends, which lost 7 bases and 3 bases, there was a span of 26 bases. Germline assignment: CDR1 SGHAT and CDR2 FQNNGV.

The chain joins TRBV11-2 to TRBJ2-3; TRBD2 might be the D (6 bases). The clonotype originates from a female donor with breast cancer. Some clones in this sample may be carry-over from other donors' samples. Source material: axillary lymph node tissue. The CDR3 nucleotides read TGTGCCAGCAACCCCTTTGGCATCTCCGGGAGTAATACAGATACGCAGTATTTT. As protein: CASNPFGISGSNTDTQYF.